This TCR beta chain derives from a study of blood T cell repertoires in COVID-19. The table came from immunoSEQ multiplex PCR; TCRdb's copy has only in-frame clones and leaves some out. The sample has around 280,000 clones; around 87% are singletons. The germline V gene encodes CDR1 KGHSH and CDR2 LQKENI. Trimming left V 4 bases short and J 2 bases short, with 11 bases between. This CDR3 is 14 amino acids long. The TCR originated in a man between 65 and 80 years old with acute or convalescent COVID-19. The specimen sequenced was peripheral blood. The gene calls are TRBV18 and TRBJ1-1; D remains unclear. The DNA of the CDR3 is TGTGCCAGCTCACAGCGGACGGCCAACACTGAAGCTTTCTTT. Amino acid sequence: CASSQRTANTEAFF.